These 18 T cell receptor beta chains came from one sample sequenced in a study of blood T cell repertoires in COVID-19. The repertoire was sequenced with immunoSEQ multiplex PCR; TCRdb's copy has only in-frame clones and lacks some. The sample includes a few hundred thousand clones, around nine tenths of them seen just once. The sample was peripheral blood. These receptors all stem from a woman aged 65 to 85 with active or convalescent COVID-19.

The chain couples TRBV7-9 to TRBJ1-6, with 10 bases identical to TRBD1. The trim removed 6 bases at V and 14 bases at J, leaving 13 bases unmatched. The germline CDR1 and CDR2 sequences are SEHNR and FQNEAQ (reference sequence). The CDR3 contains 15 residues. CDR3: CASRPAGTGVGTLHF. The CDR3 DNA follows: TGTGCCAGCAGACCCGCCGGGACAGGGGTGGGTACCCTCCACTTT.

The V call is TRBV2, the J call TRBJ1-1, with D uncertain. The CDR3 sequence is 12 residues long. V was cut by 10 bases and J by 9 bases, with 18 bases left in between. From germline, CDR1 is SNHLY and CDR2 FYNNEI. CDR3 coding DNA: TGTGCCACCAGGAGGCAACTTTCCCAAGCTTTCTTT. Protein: CATRRQLSQAFF. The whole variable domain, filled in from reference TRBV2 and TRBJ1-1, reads EPEVTQTPSHQVTQMGQEVILRCVPISNHLYFYWYRQILGQKVEFLVSFYNNEISEKSEIFDDQFSVERPDGSNFTLKIRSTKLEDSAMYFCATRRQLSQAFFGQGTRLTVV.

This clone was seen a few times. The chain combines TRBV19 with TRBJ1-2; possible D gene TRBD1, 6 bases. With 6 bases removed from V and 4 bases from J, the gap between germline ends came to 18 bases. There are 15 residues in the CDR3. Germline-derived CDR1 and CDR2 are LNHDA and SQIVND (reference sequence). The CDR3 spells CASSFLRTASYGYTF. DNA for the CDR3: TGTGCCAGTAGCTTTTTGAGGACAGCCAGCTATGGCTACACCTTC.

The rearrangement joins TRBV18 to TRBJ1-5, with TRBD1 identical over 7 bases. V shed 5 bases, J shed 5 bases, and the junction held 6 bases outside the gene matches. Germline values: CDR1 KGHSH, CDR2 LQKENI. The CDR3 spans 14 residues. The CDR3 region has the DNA TGTGCCAGCTCAGGGACAGTGAAGGATCAGCCCCAGCATTTT. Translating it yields CASSGTVKDQPQHF.

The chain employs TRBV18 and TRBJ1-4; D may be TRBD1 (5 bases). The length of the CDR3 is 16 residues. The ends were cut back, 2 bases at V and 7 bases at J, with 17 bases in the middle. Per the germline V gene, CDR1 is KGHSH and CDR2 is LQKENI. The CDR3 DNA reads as TGTGCCAGCTCACCAATGTCTCCGGGGGGAACTGAAAAACTGTTTTTT. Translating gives CASSPMSPGGTEKLFF.

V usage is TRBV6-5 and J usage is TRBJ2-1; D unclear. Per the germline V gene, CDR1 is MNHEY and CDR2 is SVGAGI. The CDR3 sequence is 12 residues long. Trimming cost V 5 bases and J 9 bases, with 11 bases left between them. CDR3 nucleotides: TGTGCCAGCAGTACCCTCTTTAGTGAGCAGTTCTTC. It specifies CASSTLFSEQFF.

The DNA for the CDR3 is TGTGCCAGCAGCTTGAGGGGGAATCCCGGGGAGCTGTTTTTT. Translated: CASSLRGNPGELFF. This chain uses TRBV7-2 with TRBJ2-2; D is perhaps TRBD1 (6 bases). The germline V gene encodes CDR1 SGHTA and CDR2 FQGNSA. The CDR3 loop spans 14 amino acids. V was clipped by 3 bases and J by 6 bases, with 11 bases between them.

This CDR3 reads CASSYTGPQGNTEAFF. The CDR3 bases are TGTGCCAGCAGTTACACGGGTCCACAGGGGAACACTGAAGCTTTCTTT. The V call is TRBV6-5, the J call TRBJ1-1; maybe TRBD1 (6 bases). The CDR3 runs to 16 residues. Germline V lookup: CDR1 MNHEY, CDR2 SVGAGI. V was trimmed by 2 bases and J by 1 base, leaving 14 bases between them.

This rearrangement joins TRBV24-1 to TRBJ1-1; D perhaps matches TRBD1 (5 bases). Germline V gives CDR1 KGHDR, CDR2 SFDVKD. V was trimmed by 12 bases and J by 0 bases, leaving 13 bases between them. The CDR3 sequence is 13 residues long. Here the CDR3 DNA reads TGTGCCTCGCGGGGCTCAATGAACACTGAAGCTTTCTTT. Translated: CASRGSMNTEAFF.

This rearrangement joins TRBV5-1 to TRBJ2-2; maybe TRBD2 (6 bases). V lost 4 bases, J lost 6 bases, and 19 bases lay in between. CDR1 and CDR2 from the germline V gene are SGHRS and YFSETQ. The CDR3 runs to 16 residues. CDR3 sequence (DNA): TGCGCCAGCAGCCGTACGATTGGTACTAGCCCCGGGGAGCTGTTTTTT. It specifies CASSRTIGTSPGELFF.

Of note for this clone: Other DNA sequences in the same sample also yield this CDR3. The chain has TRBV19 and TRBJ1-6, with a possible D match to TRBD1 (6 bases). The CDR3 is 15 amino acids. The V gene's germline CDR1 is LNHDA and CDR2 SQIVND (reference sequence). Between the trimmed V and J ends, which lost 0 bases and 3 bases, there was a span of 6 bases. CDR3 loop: CASSIDRGYNSPLHF. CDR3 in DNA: TGTGCCAGTAGTATAGACAGGGGCTATAATTCACCCCTCCACTTT.

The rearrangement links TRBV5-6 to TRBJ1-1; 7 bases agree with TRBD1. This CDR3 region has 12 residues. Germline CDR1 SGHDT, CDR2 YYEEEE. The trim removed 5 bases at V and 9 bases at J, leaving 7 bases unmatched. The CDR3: CASRSTTGQAFF. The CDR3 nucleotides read TGTGCCAGCAGGTCCACGACAGGGCAAGCTTTCTTT.

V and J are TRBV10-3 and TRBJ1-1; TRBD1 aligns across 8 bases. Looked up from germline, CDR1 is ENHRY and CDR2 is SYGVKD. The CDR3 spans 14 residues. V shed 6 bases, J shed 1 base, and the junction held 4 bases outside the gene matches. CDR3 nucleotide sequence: TGTGCCATCAGCACAGGACAGGGGAACACTGAAGCTTTCTTT. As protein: CAISTGQGNTEAFF.

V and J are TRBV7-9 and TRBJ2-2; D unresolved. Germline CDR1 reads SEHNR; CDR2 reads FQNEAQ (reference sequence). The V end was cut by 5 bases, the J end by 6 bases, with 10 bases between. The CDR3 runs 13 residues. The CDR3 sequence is CASSLVGPGELFF. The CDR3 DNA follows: TGTGCCAGCAGCCTCGTTGGCCCCGGGGAGCTGTTTTTT. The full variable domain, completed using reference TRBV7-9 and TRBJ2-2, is DTGVSQNPRHKITKRGQNVTFRCDPISEHNRLYWYRQTLGQGPEFLTYFQNEAQLEKSRLLSDRFSAERPKGSFSTLEIQRTEQGDSAMYLCASSLVGPGELFFGEGSRLTVL.

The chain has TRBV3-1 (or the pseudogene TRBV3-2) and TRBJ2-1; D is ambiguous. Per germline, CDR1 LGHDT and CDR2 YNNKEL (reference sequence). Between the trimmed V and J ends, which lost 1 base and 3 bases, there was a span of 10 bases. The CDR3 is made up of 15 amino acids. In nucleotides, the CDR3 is TGTGCCAGCAGCCAAGGCAGGAAGTACTACAATGAGCAGTTCTTC. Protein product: CASSQGRKYYNEQFF.

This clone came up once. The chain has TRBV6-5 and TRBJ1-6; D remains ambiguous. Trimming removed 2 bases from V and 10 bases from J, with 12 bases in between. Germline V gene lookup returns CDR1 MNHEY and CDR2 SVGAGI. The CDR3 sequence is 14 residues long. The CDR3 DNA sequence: TGTGCCAGCAGTTACGACAAATGCCGATCACCCCTCCACTTT. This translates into CASSYDKCRSPLHF.

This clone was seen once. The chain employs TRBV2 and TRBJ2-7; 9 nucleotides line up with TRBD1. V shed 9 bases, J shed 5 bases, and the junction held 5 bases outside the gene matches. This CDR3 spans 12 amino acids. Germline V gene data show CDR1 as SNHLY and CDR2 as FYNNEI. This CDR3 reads CARGTGRHEQYF. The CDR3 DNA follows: TGTGCCAGGGGGACAGGGCGGCACGAGCAGTACTTC. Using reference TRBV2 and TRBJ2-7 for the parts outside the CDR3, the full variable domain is EPEVTQTPSHQVTQMGQEVILRCVPISNHLYFYWYRQILGQKVEFLVSFYNNEISEKSEIFDDQFSVERPDGSNFTLKIRSTKLEDSAMYFCARGTGRHEQYFGPGTRLTVT.

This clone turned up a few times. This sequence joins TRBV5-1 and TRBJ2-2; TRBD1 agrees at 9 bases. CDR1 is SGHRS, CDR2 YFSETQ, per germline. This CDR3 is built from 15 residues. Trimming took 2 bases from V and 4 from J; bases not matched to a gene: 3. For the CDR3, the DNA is TGCGCCAGCAGCTTTACAGGGGGCGGCACCGGGGAGCTGTTTTTT. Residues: CASSFTGGGTGELFF.